The 30 T cell receptor beta chains given below trace back to one sample, sequenced in a study of graft-versus-host responses after intestinal transplantation. TCRdb's table, derived via immunoSEQ multiplex PCR, lists solely in-frame clones and lacks some. The table lists 15,000 or so clones, 70% to 75% of them singletons. Processing of graft tissue released intraepithelial and lamina propria lymphocytes. This specimen consisted of ileum tissue, obtained 14 days after transplant. These receptors all stem from a human patient who received an intestinal transplant, so some T cells may come from the graft donor.

Regarding this clone: This same CDR3 is encoded by further DNA sequences in the sample. This chain links TRBV7-8 with TRBJ2-1; the D gene could be TRBD1 or TRBD2 (5 bases each). Trimming cost V 1 base and J 6 bases, with 10 bases left between them. Germline CDR1 SGHVS, CDR2 FQNEAQ. This CDR3 region has 14 residues. In nucleotides, the CDR3 is TGTGCCAGCAGCTTAGTTTCTGGGGGCAATGAGCAGTTCTTC. Amino acids: CASSLVSGGNEQFF.

The rearrangement links TRBV10-2 to TRBJ1-2; D is undetermined. The germline CDR1 and CDR2 sequences are WSHSY and SAAADI. The CDR3 runs to 15 residues. Trimming stripped 0 bases from V and 6 bases from J, with 14 bases between. For the CDR3, the DNA is TGCGCCAGCAGTGAGTCCCGGTATGTCGTACATGGCTACACCTTC. This translates into CASSESRYVVHGYTF.

V usage is TRBV9 and J usage is TRBJ2-7, with 8 bases lining up with TRBD1. This CDR3 spans 13 amino acids. The V and J ends lost 2 bases and 3 bases, in that order; junction bases with no gene match: 1. CDR1 and CDR2 from the germline V gene are SGDLS and YYNGEE. For the CDR3, the DNA is TGTGCCAGCAGCGTGGACAGGGACTACGAGCAGTACTTC. It yields the protein CASSVDRDYEQYF.

A few counts support this clone. CDR3 amino acids: CASLTGGSGYTF. CDR3 DNA: TGTGCCAGTCTGACAGGGGGTAGTGGCTACACCTTC. The V and J genes are TRBV19 and TRBJ1-2, with TRBD1 matching over 9 bases. There are 12 residues in the CDR3. The V and J ends lost 8 bases and 7 bases, in that order; junction bases with no gene match: 5. CDR1 and CDR2 (germline): LNHDA, SQIVND (reference sequence).

This rearrangement joins TRBV18 to TRBJ1-5, with a tentative D call TRBD1 (6 bases). The CDR3 spans 13 residues. V gave up 5 bases and J gave up 4 bases, with 9 bases separating them. Germline lookup yields CDR1 KGHSH and CDR2 LQKENI. The CDR3 is CASSSDRNQPQHF. CDR3 DNA sequence: TGTGCCAGCTCATCCGACAGGAATCAGCCCCAGCATTTT.

This rearrangement joins TRBV5-1 to TRBJ1-6, with 12 bases aligning to TRBD1. The CDR3 is 15 residues long. Trimming cost V 4 bases and J 6 bases; bases outside gene matches: 2. Germline CDR1 SGHRS, CDR2 YFSETQ. For the CDR3, the DNA is TGCGCCAGCAGCGGGACAGGGGGCGCTAATTCACCCCTCCACTTT. Translating it yields CASSGTGGANSPLHF.

This rearrangement joins TRBV7-9 to TRBJ2-3; the match to TRBD1 covers 7 bases. The CDR3 is made up of 14 amino acids. Germline-derived CDR1 and CDR2 are SEHNR and FQNEAQ (reference sequence). The V and J ends lost 3 bases and 2 bases, in that order; junction bases with no gene match: 2. The CDR3 DNA reads TGTGCCAGCAGCTTCACAGGGGCCACAGATACGCAGTATTTT. Translation: CASSFTGATDTQYF.

This sequence joins TRBV4-1 and TRBJ2-4; possible D gene TRBD2, 6 bases. V shed 1 base and J shed 6 bases, with 13 bases lying between them. Per the germline V gene, CDR1 is MGHRA and CDR2 is YSYEKL. The CDR3 sequence is 15 residues long. The CDR3 DNA reads as TGCGCCAGCAGCCAAGGGGGGGAAGGGGCAAACATTCAGTACTTC. This sequence encodes CASSQGGEGANIQYF.

DNA for the CDR3: TGTGCCAGTAGTGGCGGCGGAAAAACGGCAAGCCGGCAGCCCCAGCATTTT. Translation gives CASSGGGKTASRQPQHF. The chain uses TRBV19 and TRBJ1-5; D remains ambiguous. Trimming left V 5 bases short and J 7 bases short, with 24 bases between. CDR1 is LNHDA and CDR2 is SQIVND in the germline V gene (reference sequence). This CDR3 contains 17 residues.

The chain joins TRBV5-6 to TRBJ1-4; 10 positions agree with TRBD1. V trimming: 4 bases; J trimming: 2 bases; junction bases outside the gene matches: 11. This CDR3 comprises 18 residues. The germline V gene encodes CDR1 SGHDT and CDR2 YYEEEE. The CDR3 protein is CASSLTLGTGVTNEKLFF. The CDR3 DNA reads TGTGCCAGCAGCCTAACCCTCGGGACAGGGGTCACTAATGAAAAACTGTTTTTT. Based on the CDR3 plus reference TRBV5-6 and TRBJ1-4, the full variable domain is DAGVTQSPTHLIKTRGQQVTLRCSPKSGHDTVSWYQQALGQGPQFIFQYYEEEERQRGNFPDRFSGHQFPNYSSELNVNALLLGDSALYLCASSLTLGTGVTNEKLFFGSGTQLSVL.

The sample holds a few counts of this clone. Other DNA variants within this sample encode the same CDR3. The J gene is TRBJ2-7, the V gene TRBV18; 7 bases are shared with TRBD1. The V gene's germline CDR1 is KGHSH and CDR2 LQKENI. The junction had 3 bases not matched to a gene; V was cut back by 2 bases and J by 2 bases. The length of the CDR3 is 14 residues. CDR3 sequence: CASSPGTATYEQYF. DNA of the CDR3: TGTGCCAGCTCACCAGGGACAGCCACCTACGAGCAGTACTTC.

The chain has TRBV6-1 and TRBJ1-5; TRBD1 agrees at 7 bases. Losses at the gene ends were 6 bases for V and 5 bases for J; bases not matched to a gene: 4. The CDR3 runs 13 residues. Germline CDR1 is MNHNS and CDR2 is SASEGT. This CDR3 is CASSGQEHQPQHF. CDR3 coding DNA: TGTGCCAGCAGCGGACAGGAGCATCAGCCCCAGCATTTT.

CDR3 coding DNA: TGTGCCAGCAGCGGGGGACAGGGCTACGAGCAGTACTTC. It specifies CASSGGQGYEQYF. The rearrangement joins TRBV2 to TRBJ2-7, with 9 bases matching TRBD1. From germline, CDR1 is SNHLY and CDR2 FYNNEI. There are 13 residues in the CDR3. The V and J ends lost 6 bases and 3 bases, in that order; junction bases with no gene match: 3.

About this clone itself: The junction and the germline gene differ at one end; a read error may be behind it. V and J are TRBV7-7 and TRBJ2-1; D unresolved. The germline CDR1 and CDR2 sequences are SSHAT and FNYEAQ (reference sequence). The CDR3 runs 13 residues. CDR3 amino acids: CASSLRLHNEQFF. In DNA, the CDR3 is TGTGCTAGCAGCCTTAGACTCCACAATGAGCAGTTCTTC.

The V call is TRBV28, the J call TRBJ2-3; TRBD1 aligns across 9 bases. Germline assignment: CDR1 MDHEN and CDR2 SYDVKM. The CDR3 runs 15 residues. The J segment lost 2 bases and the V segment lost 6 bases, leaving 6 bases of the junction unmatched. DNA for the CDR3: TGTGCCAGCAGAGGACAGGGGTCGTCCACAGATACGCAGTATTTT. Protein sequence: CASRGQGSSTDTQYF.

This clone was seen a handful of times. The J gene is TRBJ1-5, the V gene TRBV27; D ambiguous. The V end lost 4 bases, the J end lost 4 bases, and 8 bases lay between the germline ends. Germline values: CDR1 MNHEY, CDR2 SMNVEV (reference sequence). The CDR3 sequence is 13 residues long. The CDR3 is CASSSYGNQPQHF. As DNA, the CDR3 is TGTGCCAGCAGTTCTTACGGAAATCAGCCCCAGCATTTT.

Of note for this clone: The sample has other DNA sequences that encode this CDR3 too. The chain couples TRBV27 to TRBJ2-7; D not certain. The germline V and J ends were trimmed by 2 bases and 1 base, with 6 bases remaining between them. This CDR3 region has 13 residues. CDR1 and CDR2 (germline): MNHEY, SMNVEV (reference sequence). The chain's CDR3 is CASSLTESYEQYF. Written as DNA, the CDR3 is TGTGCCAGCAGTTTAACGGAATCCTACGAGCAGTACTTC.

The rearrangement links TRBV6-5 to TRBJ1-3; D is unresolved. The V gene's germline CDR1 is MNHEY and CDR2 SVGAGI. V was pared by 7 bases and J by 0 bases, with 10 bases between. This CDR3 is built from 14 residues. The CDR3 nucleotides read TGTGCCAGCAAGGAAGGAATCTCTGGAAACACCATATATTTT. It codes for CASKEGISGNTIYF.

CDR3 nucleotides: TGTGCCAGCAGTTTCTCCGGGACAGGGGCCCAGCCCCAGCATTTT. Translated, it gives CASSFSGTGAQPQHF. The chain carries TRBV2 and TRBJ1-5; TRBD1 agrees at 10 bases. Germline lookup yields CDR1 SNHLY and CDR2 FYNNEI. V was clipped by 5 bases and J by 7 bases; unmatched bases: 8. This CDR3 contains 15 residues.

The V call is TRBV6-5, the J call TRBJ1-1, with D tentatively TRBD1 (5 bases). Germline assignment: CDR1 MNHEY and CDR2 SVGAGI. The V end lost 1 base, the J end lost 4 bases, and 10 bases lay between the germline ends. The CDR3 is 14 amino acids. The CDR3 loop is CASSYLGVATEAFF. The DNA of the CDR3 is TGTGCCAGCAGTTACTTGGGGGTTGCCACTGAAGCTTTCTTT.

This chain joins TRBV10-2 and TRBJ2-5, with D unresolved. CDR3 length: 13 residues. V dropped 0 bases and J dropped 5 bases, with 7 bases sitting between them. Germline values: CDR1 WSHSY, CDR2 SAAADI. The CDR3 loop reads CASSESTRETQYF. In DNA form, the CDR3 reads TGCGCCAGCAGTGAGTCGACGAGGGAGACCCAGTACTTC.

The chain joins TRBV5-1 to TRBJ2-5; D not certain. This CDR3 has 16 residues. Germline CDR1 is SGHRS and CDR2 is YFSETQ. V dropped 0 bases and J dropped 0 bases, with 12 bases sitting between them. The CDR3 DNA reads TGCGCCAGCAGCTTGGGGTGGGCCGAGGACCAAGAGACCCAGTACTTC. Translation: CASSLGWAEDQETQYF.

This chain uses TRBV19 with TRBJ1-4; D call uncertain. The germline V gene has CDR1 LNHDA and CDR2 SQIVND (reference sequence). This CDR3 has 15 amino acids. V was shortened by 8 bases and J by 8 bases, with 21 bases between the two germline ends. The CDR3 nucleotides read TGTGCCAGTCCGAAAAGACACTACAGACGGGAAAAACTGTTTTTT. It codes for CASPKRHYRREKLFF.

This sequence joins TRBV10-3 and TRBJ2-2, with D possibly being TRBD1 (6 bases). V was cut by 2 bases and J by 6 bases, with 22 bases left in between. This CDR3 region has 18 residues. The germline V gene has CDR1 ENHRY and CDR2 SYGVKD. The CDR3 protein is CAISERQALQATPGELFF. As DNA, the CDR3 is TGTGCCATCAGTGAGAGACAGGCCTTGCAGGCAACGCCCGGGGAGCTGTTTTTT.

The chain carries TRBV9 and TRBJ2-5; perhaps TRBD1 as D (6 bases). The J call could be wrong; TRBJ2-7 is a better fit for the DNA end. The CDR3 contains 14 residues. The germline CDR1 and CDR2 sequences are SGDLS and YYNGEE. CDR3 loop: CASSPGQSSYEQYF. The CDR3 region has the DNA TGTGCCAGCAGCCCCGGACAGAGCTCCTACGAGCAGTACTTC.

The gene calls are TRBV4-1 and TRBJ2-1; 11 bases fit TRBD2. Germline-derived CDR1 and CDR2 are MGHRA and YSYEKL. CDR3 length equals 15 residues. V shed 4 bases and J 3 bases; nucleotides not matched to a gene: 2. The CDR3 DNA is TGCGCCAGCAGCCCGACTAGCGGGAACTACAATGAGCAGTTCTTC. Translating gives CASSPTSGNYNEQFF.

The V gene is TRBV6-1, the J gene TRBJ2-2; 9 bases line up with TRBD1. Germline V gives CDR1 MNHNS, CDR2 SASEGT. This CDR3 is 15 amino acids long. V shed 4 bases and J 2 bases; nucleotides not matched to a gene: 2. This chain's CDR3 is CASSVGQGNTGELFF. The CDR3 coding sequence is TGTGCCAGCAGTGTGGGACAGGGCAACACCGGGGAGCTGTTTTTT.

This rearrangement joins TRBV7-9 to TRBJ2-1; TRBD2 might be the D (6 bases). The CDR3 consists of 17 residues. The germline V gene encodes CDR1 SEHNR and CDR2 FQNEAQ (reference sequence). V was trimmed by 1 base and J by 0 bases, leaving 13 bases between them. CDR3 amino acids: CASSLDIGGTSYNEQFF. In DNA form, the CDR3 reads TGTGCCAGCAGCTTAGATATTGGCGGGACCTCCTACAATGAGCAGTTCTTC.

The chain combines TRBV7-8 with TRBJ2-2; D is tentatively TRBD1 or TRBD2 (5 bases each). The ends were cut back, 5 bases at V and 4 bases at J, with 14 bases in the middle. The germline gives CDR1 SGHVS, CDR2 FQNEAQ. This CDR3 is 15 amino acids long. The CDR3 DNA follows: TGTGCCAGCAGCCATCACCCGGGGCCCACCGGGGAGCTGTTTTTT. Protein: CASSHHPGPTGELFF. Full variable domain (missing parts from reference TRBV7-8 and TRBJ2-2): GAGVSQSPRYKVAKRGQDVALRCDPISGHVSLFWYQQALGQGPEFLTYFQNEAQLDKSGLPSDRFFAERPEGSVSTLKIQRTQQEDSAVYLCASSHHPGPTGELFFGEGSRLTVL.

J is TRBJ2-5 and V is TRBV27; perhaps TRBD1 as D (6 bases). V was clipped by 3 bases and J by 4 bases, with 12 bases between them. Germline assignment: CDR1 MNHEY and CDR2 SMNVEV (reference sequence). The CDR3 totals 14 residues. CDR3 residues: CASSFIGGVETQYF. The CDR3 region has the DNA TGTGCCAGCAGTTTTATAGGGGGAGTAGAGACCCAGTACTTC.